The TCR beta chain described here comes from a study of T cell changes during pregnancy in multiple sclerosis. Germline-derived CDR1 and CDR2 are MNHEY and SMNVEV (reference sequence). V was shortened by 4 bases and J by 1 base, with 4 bases between the two germline ends. The CDR3 contains 13 residues. Generated by immunoSEQ multiplex PCR, the TCRdb table keeps only in-frame clones and is missing some. The sample shows 75,000 to 100,000 clones, about 90% of them seen only once. The genes are TRBV27 and TRBJ2-2; D gene ambiguous. Specimen: peripheral blood, collected after pregnancy. This sequence originates from a female donor in good health, enrolled as a control in a pregnancy study. CDR3 nucleotide sequence: TGTGCCAGCAGTTCACAGAACACCGGGGAGCTGTTTTTT. As protein: CASSSQNTGELFF.